The clone carrying this TCR beta chain came up a few times. TCRdb re-derived calls from the 5' RACE reads in MiXCR, one entry per CDR3 protein. The sample lists under 700,000 distinct CDR3 sequences, about 20% occurring once. The data originate from a study of T-cell memory formation after mild COVID-19. Trimming removed 4 bases from V and 6 bases from J, with 13 bases in between. Germline CDR1 is MGHDK and CDR2 is SYGVNS. The CDR3 is 13 amino acids. The chain links TRBV25-1 to TRBJ2-7, with D perhaps matching TRBD1 or TRBD2 (5 bases each). The specimen was PBMCs or a T cell subset sorted from them (not recorded which). The TCR comes from an adult woman who had mild COVID-19 (a few samples of this study predate the infection). Cell type and time point are not known. The CDR3 loop reads CASSGTLGGEQYF. DNA for the CDR3: TGTGCCAGCAGTGGTACCCTTGGGGGCGAGCAGTACTTC.